Each of the 12 T cell receptor beta chains below was sequenced from the same sample in a study of T-cell reconstitution after alpha-beta-depleted transplantation in children. Unique molecular identifiers featured in how the TCRbeta library was prepared. TCRdb re-derived calls from the PCR reads in MiXCR, one entry per CDR3 protein. This sample has 190,000 or so distinct CDR3 sequences, with 6% to 7% found just once. The sample consisted of PBMCs from the stem cell graft donor, taken from the stem cell graft. These receptors were obtained from a human donor who donated a stem cell graft to a child with Wiskott-Aldrich syndrome.

This clonotype was seen ten or more times. This rearrangement joins TRBV7-6 to TRBJ2-1; no clear D gene. The CDR3 runs 17 residues. V gave up 0 bases and J gave up 0 bases, with 12 bases separating them. CDR1 and CDR2 (germline): SGHVS, FNYEAQ. In nucleotides, the CDR3 is TGTGCCAGCAGCTTAGCCTCAGTGGTAAGCTCCTACAATGAGCAGTTCTTC. Encoded protein: CASSLASVVSSYNEQFF.

There are many counts of this clonotype. The chain is built from TRBV6-5 and TRBJ1-1; tentatively, D is TRBD1 (5 bases). Germline V gene sequence: CDR1 MNHEY, CDR2 SVGAGI. Trimming pared 2 bases from V and 1 base from J, leaving 17 bases between. The CDR3 has 17 residues. CDR3 region: CASSYVWGKIQNTEAFF. CDR3 nucleotide sequence: TGTGCCAGCAGTTACGTTTGGGGGAAGATTCAGAACACTGAAGCTTTCTTT.

J is TRBJ1-1 and V is TRBV19; TRBD1 is a possible D gene (5 bases). This CDR3 is built from 15 residues. The V end lost 7 bases, the J end lost 1 base, and 16 bases lay between the germline ends. CDR1 and CDR2 from the germline V gene are LNHDA and SQIVND (reference sequence). The DNA of the CDR3 is TGTGCCAGTATCTCTGGGAGGGGCCCGAACACTGAAGCTTTCTTT. Its translation: CASISGRGPNTEAFF. The complete variable domain, with remaining parts taken from reference TRBV19 and TRBJ1-1, reads DGGITQSPKYLFRKEGQNVTLSCEQNLNHDAMYWYRQDPGQGLRLIYYSQIVNDFQKGDIAEGYSVSREKKESFPLTVTSAQKNPTAFYLCASISGRGPNTEAFFGQGTRLTVV.

This clonotype was counted at least ten times. V and J are TRBV5-1 and TRBJ1-1; D remains unclear. V was shortened by 0 bases and J by 9 bases, with 12 bases between the two germline ends. Germline lookup yields CDR1 SGHRS and CDR2 YFSETQ. This CDR3 contains 13 residues. The CDR3 sequence is CASSLELREQAFF. The CDR3 bases are TGCGCCAGCAGCTTGGAATTGAGGGAACAAGCTTTCTTT.

In this sample, this clonotype turned up a few times. The chain combines TRBV5-1 with TRBJ1-2, with 7 positions matching TRBD1. There are 14 residues in the CDR3. From germline, CDR1 is SGHRS and CDR2 YFSETQ. J gave up 2 bases and V 6 bases, and 7 bases lay outside the gene matches. CDR3 coding DNA: TGCGCCAGCACCTTATCGACAGGGAACTATGGCTACACCTTC. Protein product: CASTLSTGNYGYTF.

This clonotype occurred many times. This chain connects TRBV12-3 or TRBV12-4 to TRBJ2-7, with 9 nucleotides matching TRBD1. The CDR3 length is 15 residues. The J segment lost 6 bases and the V segment lost 6 bases, leaving 12 bases of the junction unmatched. The CDR3 loop reads CASSKSATGGLEQYF. The CDR3 DNA sequence: TGTGCCAGCAGCAAGTCGGCCACAGGGGGCCTCGAGCAGTACTTC.

For the CDR3, the DNA is TGTGCCAGCGGGTCGGCCTTCATCACAGATACGCAGTATTTT. Translation: CASGSAFITDTQYF. This sequence joins TRBV28 and TRBJ2-3; D call uncertain. V lost 8 bases, J lost 2 bases, and 14 bases lay in between. The CDR3 consists of 14 residues. Per the germline V gene, CDR1 is MDHEN and CDR2 is SYDVKM.

This clonotype was seen many times. The chain carries TRBV19 and TRBJ2-1; 12 bases are shared with TRBD1. The CDR3 has 16 residues. V shed 6 bases, J shed 7 bases, and the junction held 10 bases outside the gene matches. Germline-derived CDR1 and CDR2 are LNHDA and SQIVND (reference sequence). The CDR3, as DNA: TGTGCCAGTAGGCCGGGACAGGGGGCATTTGTGAATGAGCAGTTCTTC. As protein: CASRPGQGAFVNEQFF.

This clonotype was counted at least ten times. The chain is built from TRBV18 and TRBJ1-5; possible D gene TRBD1, 5 bases. Germline CDR1 reads KGHSH; CDR2 reads LQKENI. This CDR3 is 16 amino acids long. The V gene lost 2 bases and the J gene lost 2 bases, with 13 bases spanning the gap. The CDR3 DNA reads as TGTGCCAGCTCACCATATCAGGGTATCGGCAATCAGCCCCAGCATTTT. Encoded protein: CASSPYQGIGNQPQHF.

This clonotype was counted at least ten times. This chain joins TRBV14 and TRBJ2-1, with D maybe TRBD1 (5 bases). This CDR3 spans 14 amino acids. Trimming stripped 4 bases from V and 2 bases from J, with 9 bases between. CDR1 and CDR2 (germline): SGHDN, FVKESK. The CDR3 reads CASSPLDTYNEQFF. In nucleotides, the CDR3 is TGTGCCAGCAGCCCCTTGGACACCTACAATGAGCAGTTCTTC. Complete variable domain (other parts from reference TRBV14 and TRBJ2-1): EAGVTQFPSHSVIEKGQTVTLRCDPISGHDNLYWYRRVMGKEIKFLLHFVKESKQDESGMPNNRFLAERTGGTYSTLKVQPAELEDSGVYFCASSPLDTYNEQFFGPGTRLTVL.

This clonotype was seen repeatedly, ten times or more. This chain links TRBV12-3 or TRBV12-4 with TRBJ1-6; D is unclear. The V end was cut by 3 bases, the J end by 4 bases, with 4 bases between. The CDR3 totals 13 residues. For the CDR3, the DNA is TGTGCCAGCAGTTTTGGATATAATTCACCCCTCCACTTT. Translating it yields CASSFGYNSPLHF.

The chain recombines TRBV7-2 with TRBJ2-7; 7 positions match TRBD2. Germline V gene data show CDR1 as SGHTA and CDR2 as FQGNSA. J lost 4 bases, V lost 2 bases, and 14 bases had no gene match. The CDR3 is 17 residues long. The chain's CDR3 is CASSLLGGRGRVYEQYF. The DNA for the CDR3 is TGTGCCAGCAGCTTATTGGGGGGACGTGGGAGGGTGTACGAGCAGTACTTC.